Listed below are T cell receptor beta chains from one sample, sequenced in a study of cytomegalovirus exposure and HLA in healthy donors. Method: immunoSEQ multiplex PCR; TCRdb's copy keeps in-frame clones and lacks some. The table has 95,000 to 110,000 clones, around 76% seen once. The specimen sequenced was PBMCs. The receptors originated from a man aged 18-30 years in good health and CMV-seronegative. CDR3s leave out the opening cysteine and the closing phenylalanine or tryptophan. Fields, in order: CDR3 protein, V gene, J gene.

ASSSPDRGRQNYGYT	TRBV11-2	TRBJ1-2
ASSPPSRDYEQY	TRBV18	TRBJ2-7
ASSVGDRAIGYT	TRBV9	TRBJ1-2
ASSLIAASTDTQY	TRBV7-3	TRBJ2-3
ASSRRTGLAKNIQY	TRBV27	TRBJ2-4
ASSLAGDQPQH	TRBV7-9	TRBJ1-5
ASSSLAGASTDTQY	TRBV6-4	TRBJ2-3
ASSVRDFHEQY	TRBV21-1	TRBJ2-7
ASSPLRSDSGANVLT	TRBV18	TRBJ2-6
SSRASGGPTSGANVLT	TRBV7-9	TRBJ2-6
ASSVGQEPPYYGYT	TRBV28	TRBJ1-2
ASSLNWGGTEAF	TRBV5-8	TRBJ1-1
ATGDRANTGELF	TRBV15	TRBJ2-2
ASSAGQRSNEKLF	TRBV5-1	TRBJ1-4
ASRKEALNTEAF	TRBV6-5	TRBJ1-1